This passage covers 21 T cell receptor beta chains from one sample sequenced in a study of T cell repertoires in cytomegalovirus infection. A single record per CDR3 protein comes from TCRdb applying MiXCR to the reads. The data contain approximately 490,000 distinct CDR3 sequences, 11% of them singletons. Source material: PBMCs. The receptors originated from a human donor in good health (CMV status not recorded). Some clones in this sample may be carry-over from other donors' samples.

This clonotype was observed a handful of times. V is TRBV29-1 and J is TRBJ2-5; D gene uncertain. CDR1 is SQVTM and CDR2 is ANQGSEA in the germline V gene. V dropped 6 bases and J dropped 3 bases, with 17 bases sitting between them. This CDR3 region has 14 residues. CDR3 sequence (DNA): TGCAGCGTCCTTCCGGGCCTAAACGAAGAGACCCAGTACTTC. It specifies CSVLPGLNEETQYF.

Worth noting for this clonotype: Mismatch with germline at one junction end may stem from a read error. This sequence joins TRBV11-2 and TRBJ2-1; D may be TRBD1 or TRBD2 (6 bases each). The CDR3 totals 13 residues. In germline, CDR1 is SGHAT, CDR2 FQNNGV. CDR3 coding DNA: TGTGCCAGCAGCTTATTTTCGGAGGGGGACGGACTCTTC. It specifies CASSLFSEGDGLF.

The chain links TRBV12-3 or TRBV12-4 to TRBJ1-1; D is uncertain. The CDR3 spans 13 residues. The V end lost 5 bases, the J end lost 8 bases, and 15 bases lay between the germline ends. The CDR3 loop reads CASSPGREGEAFF. The CDR3, as DNA: TGTGCCAGCAGTCCCGGGAGGGAGGGAGAAGCTTTCTTT.

The sample holds many counts of this clonotype. The chain carries TRBV7-8 and TRBJ2-1, with TRBD2 matching 7 bases. This CDR3 comprises 14 residues. The V gene end was trimmed by 5 bases and the J gene end by 5 bases; junction bases not matched to a gene: 6. Germline lookup yields CDR1 SGHVS and CDR2 FQNEAQ. CDR3 sequence: CASSDGGSNNEQFF. The CDR3 DNA reads TGTGCCAGCAGCGACGGGGGGTCTAACAATGAGCAGTTCTTC.

This clonotype was seen many times. The chain links TRBV7-6 to TRBJ2-5; 8 bases match TRBD1. Germline V gives CDR1 SGHVS, CDR2 FNYEAQ. This CDR3 is built from 16 residues. V shed 3 bases and J 4 bases; nucleotides not matched to a gene: 10. The CDR3 loop reads CASSLRDRRDPETQYF. CDR3 bases: TGTGCCAGCAGCTTGCGGGACAGGCGGGATCCAGAGACCCAGTACTTC.

The chain employs TRBV20-1 and TRBJ2-3; either TRBD1 or TRBD2 may supply D (5 bases each). The CDR3 totals 15 residues. V lost 5 bases and J 0 bases, leaving 15 bases between the germline ends. The germline CDR1 and CDR2 sequences are DFQATT and SNEGSKA (reference sequence). The CDR3 bases are TGCAGTGCTCCGGGACGGTACCTCAGCACAGATACGCAGTATTTT. The encoded protein is CSAPGRYLSTDTQYF.

This clonotype showed up many times. CDR3 region: CASSLSGTNTEAFF. For the CDR3, the DNA is TGCGCCAGCAGCTTGAGCGGGACGAACACTGAAGCTTTCTTT. J is TRBJ1-1 and V is TRBV5-1, with D possibly TRBD1 on 5 matching bases. The germline V and J ends were trimmed by 1 base and 1 base, with 8 bases remaining between them. The germline V gene encodes CDR1 SGHRS and CDR2 YFSETQ. This CDR3 comprises 14 residues. Together with reference TRBV5-1 and TRBJ1-1, the CDR3 gives the full variable domain: KAGVTQTPRYLIKTRGQQVTLSCSPISGHRSVSWYQQTPGQGLQFLFEYFSETQRNKGNFPGRFSGRQFSNSRSEMNVSTLELGDSALYLCASSLSGTNTEAFFGQGTRLTVV.

This clonotype showed up many times. In DNA, the CDR3 is TGTGCCAGCAGCATGCCCCGGGGGACGCAGTATTTT. As protein: CASSMPRGTQYF. The J gene is TRBJ2-3, the V gene TRBV11-2, with D possibly matching TRBD2 (6 bases). Trimming left V 5 bases short and J 9 bases short, with 12 bases between. There are 12 residues in the CDR3. CDR1 and CDR2 from the germline V gene are SGHAT and FQNNGV. The full variable domain, rest sourced from reference TRBV11-2 and TRBJ2-3, is EAGVAQSPRYKIIEKRQSVAFWCNPISGHATLYWYQQILGQGPKLLIQFQNNGVVDDSQLPKDRFSAERLKGVDSTLKIQPAKLEDSAVYLCASSMPRGTQYFGPGTRLTVL.

The rearrangement links TRBV6-2 or TRBV6-3 to TRBJ1-2; D remains ambiguous. Trimming pared 2 bases from V and 0 bases from J, leaving 16 bases between. CDR1 is MNHEY and CDR2 is SVGEGT in the germline V gene. CDR3 size: 17 residues. CDR3: CASSYSSGWPANYGYTF. The CDR3 DNA follows: TGTGCCAGCAGTTACAGCTCCGGCTGGCCAGCTAACTATGGCTACACCTTC.

Note on this clonotype: This could be a read error, since a much larger clone is one nucleotide away. V usage is TRBV7-8 and J usage is TRBJ2-5; D gene uncertain. Per germline, CDR1 SGHVS and CDR2 FQNEAQ. This CDR3 has 12 residues. The CDR3 region is CTSSLRSRAQYF. The CDR3 nucleotides read TGTACCAGCAGCTTAAGGAGCCGGGCCCAGTACTTC.

V is TRBV6-1 and J is TRBJ1-5; no reliable D call. Germline CDR1 reads MNHNS; CDR2 reads SASEGT. The CDR3 is 12 residues long. V lost 8 bases to trimming and J lost 10 bases, with 15 bases between them. The DNA for the CDR3 is TGTGCCAGCGGCCCAGAATTTGACCCCCAGCATTTT. Protein: CASGPEFDPQHF.

This clonotype occurred many times. CDR3 residues: CASSLEGRVSYEQYF. CDR3 bases: TGTGCCAGCAGTCTCGAGGGGCGCGTCTCCTACGAGCAGTACTTC. J is TRBJ2-7 and V is TRBV12-3 or TRBV12-4, with D perhaps matching TRBD1 or TRBD2 (5 bases each). The germline V and J ends were trimmed by 5 bases and 0 bases, with 14 bases remaining between them. This CDR3 is 15 amino acids long.

The V and J genes are TRBV20-1 and TRBJ2-7; TRBD2 matches at 9 bases. Germline CDR1 and CDR2: DFQATT and SNEGSKA (reference sequence). The ends lost 3 bases at V and 4 bases at J; junction bases unmatched: 7. The CDR3 has 14 amino acids. Written as DNA, the CDR3 is TGCAGTGCTAGGCAGCCGGGACTAGCTTACGAGCAGTACTTC. It translates to CSARQPGLAYEQYF.

This clonotype was detected only once. Given a much more abundant clone one base away, this may be a read error. This chain uses TRBV5-3 with TRBJ2-1; TRBD2 agrees at 8 bases. TRBV5-3 is an ORF, and what it does is uncertain. The CDR3 has 16 amino acids. DNA of the CDR3: TGTGTCAGCAGCCTCGGACTAGCCCCGACCTACAATGAGCAGTTCTTC. This codes for CVSSLGLAPTYNEQFF.

This clonotype was counted many times. The J gene is TRBJ1-1, the V gene TRBV3-1; 10 bases line up with TRBD1. Germline V CDR1 and CDR2: LGHDT, YNNKEL (reference sequence). This CDR3 has 13 residues. Trimming removed 8 bases from V and 11 bases from J; junction bases left unmatched: 11. The CDR3 protein is CASENGDRGAAFF. CDR3 sequence (DNA): TGTGCCAGCGAAAACGGGGACAGGGGTGCGGCTTTCTTT.

This clonotype has more than one count but fewer than ten. The CDR3 loop reads CASKVSGTGVYEQYF. The CDR3 nucleotides are TGTGCCAGCAAGGTTTCCGGGACAGGGGTCTACGAGCAGTACTTC. The J gene is TRBJ2-7, the V gene TRBV6-6; 10 bases align to TRBD1. Germline V gives CDR1 MNHNY, CDR2 SVGAGI (reference sequence). Trimming at V came to 7 bases and at J to 3 bases, leaving 9 bases not matched to a gene. The CDR3 length is 15 residues.

This clonotype was counted ten times or more. V usage is TRBV7-9 and J usage is TRBJ1-1, with a tentative D call TRBD1 (5 bases). Germline values: CDR1 SEHNR, CDR2 FQNEAQ (reference sequence). Trimming pared 1 base from V and 7 bases from J, leaving 13 bases between. CDR3 size: 14 residues. The CDR3 is CASSLEGAGSEAFF. The CDR3 DNA sequence: TGTGCCAGCAGCTTAGAAGGAGCAGGGAGTGAAGCTTTCTTT.

There are many counts of this clonotype. The CDR3 DNA reads TGTGCCAGCAGCCAAGACGCAGGGGGCCCTGGAAACACCATATATTTT. Encoded protein: CASSQDAGGPGNTIYF. The rearrangement uses TRBV3-1 and TRBJ1-3; 8 bases align to TRBD1. Trimming took 0 bases from V and 2 from J; bases not matched to a gene: 3. CDR1 is LGHDT and CDR2 is YNNKEL in the germline V gene (reference sequence). CDR3 length: 16 residues.

This clonotype was picked up many times. CDR3 amino acids: CASSAGSSYEQYF. CDR3 nucleotide sequence: TGTGCCAGTAGCGCCGGGAGTTCCTACGAGCAGTACTTC. The chain employs TRBV19 and TRBJ2-7; the D gene is possibly TRBD2 (6 bases). V lost 6 bases and J lost 1, with 10 bases in between. Germline CDR1 LNHDA, CDR2 SQIVND (reference sequence). The CDR3 sequence is 13 residues long.

Many counts were recorded for this clonotype. The chain couples TRBV7-2 to TRBJ2-7; 7 bases fit TRBD2. CDR3 length: 16 amino acids. With 1 base clipped from V and 3 bases from J, the junction kept 9 bases outside the gene matches. Germline V gives CDR1 SGHTA, CDR2 FQGNSA. In nucleotides, the CDR3 is TGTGCCAGCAGCTTAGGGGCAGGACTAGGGGACTACGAGCAGTACTTC. It is translated as CASSLGAGLGDYEQYF.

The CDR3 loop reads CASSQDTGAGNTIYF. In DNA form, the CDR3 reads TGTGCCAGCAGCCAAGATACCGGGGCTGGAAACACCATATATTTT. The chain carries TRBV3-1 and TRBJ1-3, with no clear D. Germline CDR1 is LGHDT and CDR2 is YNNKEL (reference sequence). This CDR3 is 15 amino acids long. V lost 0 bases and J 2 bases, leaving 8 bases between the germline ends.